The clone carrying this T cell receptor (beta chain) was seen a handful of times. TCRdb's copy holds only in-frame clones and misses some; the assay was immunoSEQ multiplex PCR. Of some 69,000 clones in the sample, roughly 92% were seen once. V was cut by 3 bases and J by 1 base, with 7 bases left in between. Per germline, CDR1 MGHDK and CDR2 SYGVNS. This CDR3 has 14 residues. The record originates from a study of graft-versus-host responses after intestinal transplantation. The chain couples TRBV25-1 to TRBJ1-5; unclear D gene. This specimen was bone marrow, taken roughly 110 weeks after intestinal transplantation. The origin of this receptor is a human patient who received an intestinal transplant, so some T cells may come from the graft donor. CDR3 sequence (DNA): TGTGCCAGCAGTGAGAGACGGAGCAATCAGCCCCAGCATTTT. This sequence encodes CASSERRSNQPQHF.